This TCR beta chain was sequenced during a study of Ad26.COV2.S vaccination and SARS-CoV-2 variants. Germline V gene data show CDR1 as ENHRY and CDR2 as SYGVKD. Trimming left V 3 bases short and J 8 bases short, with 10 bases between. There are 12 residues in the CDR3. TCRdb's copy holds only in-frame clones and misses some; the assay was immunoSEQ multiplex PCR. Here the sample spans 300,000 to 500,000 clones, 80% to 90% being singletons. Described treatment: around 19 received Ad26.COV2.S at low or high dose, single or two shots; a few received placebo; per-sample allocation not given. The samples date from day 63 after the first vaccine or placebo injection. Expression of Wuhan-strain SARS-CoV-2 spike came from the Ad26 vector that formed the vaccine.

This chain joins TRBV10-3 and TRBJ1-2; D not certain. The sample was peripheral blood, taken in a trial of Ad26.COV2.S vaccine versus placebo. This receptor was taken from a person aged 18 to 59 who received the Ad26.COV2.S COVID-19 vaccine or a placebo. CDR3 sequence (DNA): TGTGCCATCAGTGAATCCCCTACGGGCTACACCTTC. It specifies CAISESPTGYTF.